Listed below are T cell receptor beta chains from one sample, sequenced in a study of preoperative IRX-2 immunotherapy in early breast cancer. Libraries were prepared by immunoSEQ multiplex PCR; TCRdb keeps only in-frame clonotypes and omits some of them. The top ten clones hold about 6.8% of a sample with roughly 27,000 clones, roughly 80% of them seen once. The sample here was lymph node tissue, taken after IRX-2 immunotherapy. The receptors were sampled from a human donor with breast cancer. CDR3s include the opening cysteine and the closing phenylalanine or tryptophan. The D gene is left open where the match is weak. Some rows mark clone size as missing; the rest say once, few, many or name a class of expanded clone.

TRBD2 | TRBJ2-6 | . | TRBV6-8 | TGTGCCAGCAGTTACGGGACTAGCGGAAAGAGCTCTGGGGCCAACGTCCTGACTTTC | CASSYGTSGKSSGANVLTF
TRBD1 | TRBJ2-3 | . | TRBV6-8 | TGTGCCAGCAGTTTCGGACAGGTACTCACAGATACGCAGTATTTT | CASSFGQVLTDTQYF
. | TRBJ2-7 | . | TRBV19 | TGTGCCAGTAGTATAGGACAAAACGAGCAGTACTTC | CASSIGQNEQYF
. | TRBJ2-5 | once | TRBV6-8 | TGTGCCAGCAGTTACTCAGGACGTCTCGGGACCCAGTACTTC | CASSYSGRLGTQYF
TRBD1 | TRBJ1-2 | once | TRBV7-8 | TGTGCCAGCAGCCTCCGGGACAGGGATGGCTACACCTTC | CASSLRDRDGYTF
TRBD1 | TRBJ1-1 | . | TRBV11-3 | TGTGCCAGCAGCCTGCTCGGGACAGGGGGCGCAGGGGCTTTCTTT | CASSLLGTGGAGAFF
TRBD2 | TRBJ2-5 | . | TRBV5-1 | TGCGCCAGTGTAGAGGTCGGAGCGGGAGCTAAAGAGACCCAGTACTTC | CASVEVGAGAKETQYF
. | TRBJ1-1 | . | TRBV10-3 | TGTGCCATCAGTGAGTCAGGGGGAAACACTGAAGCTTTCTTT | CAISESGGNTEAFF
TRBD2 | TRBJ2-2 | . | TRBV6-8 | TGTGCCAGCAGGGTGAGTAGCGGGACCTTCCGGGCCGGGAAGCTGTTTTTT | CASRVSSGTFRAGKLFF
TRBD2 | TRBJ2-7 | . | TRBV7-2 | TGTGCCAGCAGCTCCCGACTAGCGGGCGAGCAGTACTTC | CASSSRLAGEQYF
. | TRBJ1-1 | . | TRBV2 | TGTGCTAGCAGTGAAATTCGGCCTGAAGCTTTCTTT | CASSEIRPEAFF
. | TRBJ1-5 | . | TRBV7-7 | TGTGCCAGCAGCCCGTCTAGGGGCTTTAGCAATCAGCCCCAGCATTTT | CASSPSRGFSNQPQHF
. | TRBJ1-1 | . | TRBV30 | TGTGCCTGGAGTCAGGGGCCTGAAGCTTTCTTT | CAWSQGPEAFF
TRBD1 | TRBJ2-3 | . | TRBV23-1 | TGCGCCAGCAGTCTAGACAGGGGCGATACGCAGTATTTT | CASSLDRGDTQYF
TRBD1 | TRBJ1-5 | few | TRBV6-8 | TGTGCCAGCAAGACAGGGGGCAATCAGCCCCAGCATTTT | CASKTGGNQPQHF
. | TRBJ2-5 | . | TRBV18 | TGTGCCAGCTCACCGGGGACAGAGACCCAGTACTTC | CASSPGTETQYF
TRBD2 | TRBJ2-1 | . | TRBV11-3 | TGTGCCAGCAGCTTAGTGCGAGCGGGAGTGTTATACAATGAGCAGTTCTTC | CASSLVRAGVLYNEQFF
. | TRBJ1-1 | . | TRBV7-1 | TGTGCCAGCAGCTTACAAGGGTATAGTGAAGCTTTCTTT | CASSLQGYSEAFF
TRBD1 | TRBJ2-7 | once | TRBV7-6 | TGTGCCAGCAGCTCTTCGACAGGGGTGGACGAGCAGTACTTC | CASSSSTGVDEQYF
TRBD2 | TRBJ2-3 | once | TRBV11-3 | TGTGCCAGCAGCTTGGTTCTAGCGGCTAGCACAGATACGCAGTATTTT | CASSLVLAASTDTQYF
. | TRBJ1-4 | . | TRBV10-2 | TGCGCCAGCAGTGCTGGGGGCCCCTATGAAAAACTGTTTTTT | CASSAGGPYEKLFF
TRBD1 | TRBJ2-1 | . | TRBV11-3 | TGTGCCAGCAGCCCCGACAGGGTTTCCCGCAATGAGCAGTTCTTC | CASSPDRVSRNEQFF
. | TRBJ2-1 | . | TRBV16 | TGTGCCAGCAGCCAATGGAGGGGAGGTGAGCAGTTCTTC | CASSQWRGGEQFF